Listed below are T cell receptor beta chains from one sample, sequenced in a study of shared clonotypes between healthy human individuals. Data came from immunoSEQ multiplex PCR; TCRdb stores just in-frame clones and leaves some out. The sample includes about 2.4 million clones, under 95% of them seen just once. The sequenced sample was naive CD4+ T cells from PBMCs. These receptors were obtained from a young man in good health. Some clones in this sample may be carry-over from other donors' samples. Each CDR3 is given without its conserved first and last residue.

v_call	j_call	cdr3_length	cdr3_aa
TRBV28	TRBJ1-1	11	ASSLVQRVEAF
TRBV5-1	TRBJ2-1	15	ASSFLAGQGVNNEQF
TRBV5-6	TRBJ2-7	13	ASSLDTESSYEQY
TRBV29-1	TRBJ1-2	12	SVKRQGWDYGYT
TRBV6-6	TRBJ1-5	14	ASSYIGTGMDQPQH
TRBV6-5	TRBJ1-5	13	ASSATERRNQPQH
TRBV28	TRBJ1-2	9	ASGQDYGYT
TRBV7-3	TRBJ2-5	12	ASSLNGGQETQY
TRBV5-4	-	13	ASSLGLAGGYEQY
TRBV2	TRBJ2-1	13	ASSELTSGYNEQF
TRBV30	TRBJ2-5	9	AWSSQETQY